Listed below are T cell receptor beta chains from one sample, sequenced in a study of graft-versus-host responses after intestinal transplantation. Generated by immunoSEQ multiplex PCR, the TCRdb table keeps only in-frame clones and is missing some. Of roughly 110,000 clones listed, roughly 87% are singletons. Their specific antigens are unknown. The sequencing used unstimulated CD4+ T cells sorted from spleen or lymph node cells, collected before transplant. The receptor set was obtained from a human donor who was the organ donor for an intestinal transplant. CDR3s include the opening cysteine and the closing phenylalanine or tryptophan. Each record gives: D gene, V gene, clone size, J gene, CDR3 DNA, CDR3 protein. D genes are given only for firm matches. Clone sizes are given selectively: once, few, many, or a class where the clone is expanded.

TRBD1	TRBV27	-	TRBJ1-6	TGTGCCAGCAGTTGGGACAGGGATAATTCACCCCTCCACTTT	CASSWDRDNSPLHF
TRBD1	TRBV7-3	-	TRBJ2-7	TGTGCCAGCAGCCTGACAGGGATGACCTACGAGCAGTACTTC	CASSLTGMTYEQYF
TRBD1	TRBV5-4	-	TRBJ2-7	TGTGCCAGCAGGTCGCAGGGACAGGCGTTCTACGAGCAGTACTTC	CASRSQGQAFYEQYF
-	TRBV6-5	few	TRBJ1-5	TGTGCCAGCAGTTACTCGGCAGGGGGCAATCAGCCCCAGCATTTT	CASSYSAGGNQPQHF
-	TRBV6-5	-	TRBJ1-1	TGTGCCAGCAGTTATTGGGAGAACACTGAAGCTTTCTTT	CASSYWENTEAFF
-	TRBV28	few	TRBJ2-3	TGTGCCAGCAGTTTAAATCAAGGTAGCACAGATACGCAGTATTTT	CASSLNQGSTDTQYF
-	TRBV5-4	-	TRBJ2-1	TGTGCCAGCAGCTTTTTGCGGTTGCAGTTCTTC	CASSFLRLQFF
TRBD2	TRBV11-3	-	TRBJ2-1	TGTGCCAGCAGCTTAGACAACCCGCTAGCGGGAGGCCCGAGGAGTGATGAGCAGTTCTTC	CASSLDNPLAGGPRSDEQFF
-	TRBV5-6	-	TRBJ1-2	TGTGCCAGCAGCTTGGAAGGATTCAATCAGGGGCCTTATAACTATGGCTACACCTTC	CASSLEGFNQGPYNYGYTF
-	TRBV7-9	-	TRBJ1-1	TGTGCCAGCAGCCTAGCTGGGAACACTGAAGCTTTCTTT	CASSLAGNTEAFF
TRBD2	TRBV5-1	once	TRBJ2-5	TGCGCCAGCAGCTTGAGCGGGATCGAGCAAGAGACCCAGTACTTC	CASSLSGIEQETQYF
-	TRBV4-2	-	TRBJ1-2	TGTGCCAGCAGCCAAGAGGCCCAGGGTTGGGGCTACACCTTC	CASSQEAQGWGYTF
TRBD1	TRBV9	-	TRBJ1-2	TGTGCCAGCAGCGTAGACCCGGGACAGGGGGCAGGAGGCTACACCTTC	CASSVDPGQGAGGYTF
-	TRBV10-3	-	TRBJ2-7	TGTGCCATAGGGGAGCCGACCCACGAGCAGTACTTC	CAIGEPTHEQYF
-	TRBV25-1	-	TRBJ2-5	TGTGCCAGCAGCTTCAAGAGGGAGACCCAGTACTTC	CASSFKRETQYF
TRBD1	TRBV7-3	few	TRBJ1-2	TGTGCCAGCAGCCCCCCCGACAGGGGGCACTATGGCTACACCTTC	CASSPPDRGHYGYTF
-	TRBV29-1	-	TRBJ2-5	TGCAGCGTTGTGGGGGTCCAAGAGACCCAGTACTTC	CSVVGVQETQYF
TRBD1	TRBV5-1	once	TRBJ2-1	TGCGCCAGCAGCTGGGTGACAGGGGGCTTACGTGAGCAGTTCTTC	CASSWVTGGLREQFF
-	TRBV27	-	TRBJ2-1	TGTGCCAGCAGTTTAAGGGCGGGGGCTACCCTCAGGGAGCAGTTCTTC	CASSLRAGATLREQFF